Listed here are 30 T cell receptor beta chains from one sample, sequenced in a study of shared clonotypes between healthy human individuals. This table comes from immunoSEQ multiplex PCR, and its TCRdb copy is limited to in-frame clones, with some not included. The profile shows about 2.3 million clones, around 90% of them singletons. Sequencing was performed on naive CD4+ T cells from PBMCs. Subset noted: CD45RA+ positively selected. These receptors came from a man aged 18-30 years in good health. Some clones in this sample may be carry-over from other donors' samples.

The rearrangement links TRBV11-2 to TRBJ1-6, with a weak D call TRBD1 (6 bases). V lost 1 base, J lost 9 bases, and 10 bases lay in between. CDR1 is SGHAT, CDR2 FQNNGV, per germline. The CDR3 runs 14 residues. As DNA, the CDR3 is TGTGCCAGCAGCTTAGCCCGGGGGGCTTCACCCCTCCACTTT. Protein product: CASSLARGASPLHF.

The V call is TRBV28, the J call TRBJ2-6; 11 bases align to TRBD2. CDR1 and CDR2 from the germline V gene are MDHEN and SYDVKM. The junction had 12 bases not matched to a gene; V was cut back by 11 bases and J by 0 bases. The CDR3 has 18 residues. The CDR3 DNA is TGTGCCGTCGGAGGGGGACTAGCGGACTACTCTGGGGCCAACGTCCTGACTTTC. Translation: CAVGGGLADYSGANVLTF.

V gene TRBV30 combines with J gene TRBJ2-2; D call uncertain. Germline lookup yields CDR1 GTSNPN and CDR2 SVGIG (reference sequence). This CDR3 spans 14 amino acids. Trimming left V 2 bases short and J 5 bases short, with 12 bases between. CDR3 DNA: TGTGCCTGGAGTAGGAATATAGGAACCGGGGAGCTGTTTTTT. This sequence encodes CAWSRNIGTGELFF.

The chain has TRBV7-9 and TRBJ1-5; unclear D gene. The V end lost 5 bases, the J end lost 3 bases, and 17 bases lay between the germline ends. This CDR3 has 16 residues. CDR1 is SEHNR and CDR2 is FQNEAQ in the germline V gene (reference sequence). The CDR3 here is CASSAEGAGLNQPQHF. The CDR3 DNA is TGTGCCAGCAGCGCCGAGGGTGCAGGCCTCAATCAGCCCCAGCATTTT.

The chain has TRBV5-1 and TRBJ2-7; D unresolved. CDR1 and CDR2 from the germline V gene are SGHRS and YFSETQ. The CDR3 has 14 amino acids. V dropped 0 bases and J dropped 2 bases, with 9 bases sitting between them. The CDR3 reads CASSLEVTPYEQYF. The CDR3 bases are TGCGCCAGCAGCTTGGAGGTGACTCCCTACGAGCAGTACTTC.

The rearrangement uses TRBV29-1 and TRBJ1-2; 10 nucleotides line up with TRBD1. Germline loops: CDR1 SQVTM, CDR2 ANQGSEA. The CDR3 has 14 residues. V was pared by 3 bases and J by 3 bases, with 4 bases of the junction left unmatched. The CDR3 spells CSVEPTGGDYGYTF. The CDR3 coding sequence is TGCAGCGTTGAGCCGACAGGGGGCGACTATGGCTACACCTTC.

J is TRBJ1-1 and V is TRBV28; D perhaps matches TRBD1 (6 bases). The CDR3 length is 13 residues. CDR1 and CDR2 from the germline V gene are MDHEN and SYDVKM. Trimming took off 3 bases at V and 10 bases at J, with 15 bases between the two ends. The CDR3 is CASSLGAPPGAFF. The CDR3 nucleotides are TGTGCCAGCAGTTTGGGGGCCCCCCCCGGAGCTTTCTTT.

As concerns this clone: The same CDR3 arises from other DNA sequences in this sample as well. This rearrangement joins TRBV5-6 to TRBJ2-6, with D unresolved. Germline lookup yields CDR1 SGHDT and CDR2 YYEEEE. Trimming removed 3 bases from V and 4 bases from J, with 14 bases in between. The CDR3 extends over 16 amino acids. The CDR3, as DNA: TGTGCCAGCAGCTCCCGACGATTGGAGGGGGCCAACGTCCTGACTTTC. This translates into CASSSRRLEGANVLTF.

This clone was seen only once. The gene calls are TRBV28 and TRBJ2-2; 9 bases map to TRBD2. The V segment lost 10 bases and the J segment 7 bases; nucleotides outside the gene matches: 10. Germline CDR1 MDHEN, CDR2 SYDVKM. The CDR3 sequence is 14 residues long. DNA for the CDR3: TGTGCCATAGTAGCGGGAGATCGGGTCGGGGAGCTGTTTTTT. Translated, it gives CAIVAGDRVGELFF.

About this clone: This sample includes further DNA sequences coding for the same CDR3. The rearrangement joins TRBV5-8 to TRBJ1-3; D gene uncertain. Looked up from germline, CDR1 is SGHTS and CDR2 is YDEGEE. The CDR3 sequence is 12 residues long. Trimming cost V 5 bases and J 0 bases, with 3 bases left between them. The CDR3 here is CASSLSGNTIYF. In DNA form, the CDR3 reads TGTGCCAGCAGTCTCTCTGGAAACACCATATATTTT.

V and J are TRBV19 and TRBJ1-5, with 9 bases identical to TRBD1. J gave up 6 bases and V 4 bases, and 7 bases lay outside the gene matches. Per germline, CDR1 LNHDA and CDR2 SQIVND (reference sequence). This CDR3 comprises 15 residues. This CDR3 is CASSRETGGGQPQHF. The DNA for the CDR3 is TGTGCCAGTAGTAGAGAGACAGGGGGAGGTCAGCCCCAGCATTTT. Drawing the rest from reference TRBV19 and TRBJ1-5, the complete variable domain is DGGITQSPKYLFRKEGQNVTLSCEQNLNHDAMYWYRQDPGQGLRLIYYSQIVNDFQKGDIAEGYSVSREKKESFPLTVTSAQKNPTAFYLCASSRETGGGQPQHFGDGTRLSIL.

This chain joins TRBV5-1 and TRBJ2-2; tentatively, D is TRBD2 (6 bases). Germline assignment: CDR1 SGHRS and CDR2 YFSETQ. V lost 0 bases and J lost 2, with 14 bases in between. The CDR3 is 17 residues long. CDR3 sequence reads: CASSLGGDGSNTGELFF. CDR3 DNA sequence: TGCGCCAGCAGCTTGGGGGGAGACGGGAGTAACACCGGGGAGCTGTTTTTT. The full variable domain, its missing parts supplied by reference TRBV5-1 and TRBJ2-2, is KAGVTQTPRYLIKTRGQQVTLSCSPISGHRSVSWYQQTPGQGLQFLFEYFSETQRNKGNFPGRFSGRQFSNSRSEMNVSTLELGDSALYLCASSLGGDGSNTGELFFGEGSRLTVL.

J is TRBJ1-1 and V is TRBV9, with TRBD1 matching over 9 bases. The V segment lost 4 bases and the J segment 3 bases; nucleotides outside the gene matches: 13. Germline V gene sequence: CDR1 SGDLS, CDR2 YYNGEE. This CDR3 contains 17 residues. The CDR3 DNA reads TGTGCCAGCAGCCCCAGGGGACAGGGAGATTCTGACACTGAAGCTTTCTTT. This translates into CASSPRGQGDSDTEAFF.

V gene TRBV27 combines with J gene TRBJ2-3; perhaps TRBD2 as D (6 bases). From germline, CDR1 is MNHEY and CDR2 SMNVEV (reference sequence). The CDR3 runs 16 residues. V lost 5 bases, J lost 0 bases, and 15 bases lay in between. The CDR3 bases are TGTGCCAGCAGTGAGCCGGGACTCCTAAGCACAGATACGCAGTATTTT. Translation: CASSEPGLLSTDTQYF.

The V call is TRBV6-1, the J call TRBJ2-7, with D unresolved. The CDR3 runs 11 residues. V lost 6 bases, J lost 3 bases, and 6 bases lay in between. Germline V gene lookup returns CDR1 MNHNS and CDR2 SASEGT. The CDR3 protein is CASRNNYEQYF. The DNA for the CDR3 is TGTGCCAGCAGGAACAACTACGAGCAGTACTTC.

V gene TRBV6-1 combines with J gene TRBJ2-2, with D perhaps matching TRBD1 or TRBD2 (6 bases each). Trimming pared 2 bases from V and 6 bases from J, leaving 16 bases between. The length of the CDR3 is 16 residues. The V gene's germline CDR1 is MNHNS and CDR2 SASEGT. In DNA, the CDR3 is TGTGCCAGCAGTGAAACGGGGGCGGTGAAAGCCGGGGAGCTGTTTTTT. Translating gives CASSETGAVKAGELFF.

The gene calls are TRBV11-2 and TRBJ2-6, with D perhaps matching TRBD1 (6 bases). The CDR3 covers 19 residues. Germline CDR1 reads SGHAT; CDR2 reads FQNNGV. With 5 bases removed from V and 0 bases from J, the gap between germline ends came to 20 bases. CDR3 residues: CASSLAQDSLSSGANVLTF. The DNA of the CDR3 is TGTGCCAGCAGCCTCGCTCAGGACAGCCTAAGCTCTGGGGCCAACGTCCTGACTTTC.

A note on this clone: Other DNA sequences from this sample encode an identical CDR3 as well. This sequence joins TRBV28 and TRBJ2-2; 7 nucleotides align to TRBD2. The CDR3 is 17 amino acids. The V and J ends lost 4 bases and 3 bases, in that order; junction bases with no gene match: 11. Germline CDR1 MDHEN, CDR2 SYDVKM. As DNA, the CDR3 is TGTGCCAGCAGTTCCCCCTCCCGGGCGGGAGACACCGGGGAGCTGTTTTTT. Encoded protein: CASSSPSRAGDTGELFF.

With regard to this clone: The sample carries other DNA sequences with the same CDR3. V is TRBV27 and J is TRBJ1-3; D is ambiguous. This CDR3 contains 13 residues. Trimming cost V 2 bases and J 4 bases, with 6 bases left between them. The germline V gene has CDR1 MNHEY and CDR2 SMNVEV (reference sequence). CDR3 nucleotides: TGTGCCAGCAGTTTAAACTCAGGAAACACCATATATTTT. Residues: CASSLNSGNTIYF.

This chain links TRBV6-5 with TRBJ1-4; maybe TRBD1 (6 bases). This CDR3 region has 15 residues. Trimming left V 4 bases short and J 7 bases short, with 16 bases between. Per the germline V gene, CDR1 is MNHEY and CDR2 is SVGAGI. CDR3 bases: TGTGCCAGCAGTTCTCTGCCACACAGGGCTGAAAAACTGTTTTTT. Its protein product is CASSSLPHRAEKLFF.

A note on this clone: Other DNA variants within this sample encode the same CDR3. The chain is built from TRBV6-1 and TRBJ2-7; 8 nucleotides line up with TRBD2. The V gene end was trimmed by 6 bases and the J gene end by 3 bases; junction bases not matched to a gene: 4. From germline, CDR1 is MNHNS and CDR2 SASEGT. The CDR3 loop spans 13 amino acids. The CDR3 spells CASRAGGGYEQYF. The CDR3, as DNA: TGTGCCAGCAGGGCGGGAGGAGGCTACGAGCAGTACTTC.

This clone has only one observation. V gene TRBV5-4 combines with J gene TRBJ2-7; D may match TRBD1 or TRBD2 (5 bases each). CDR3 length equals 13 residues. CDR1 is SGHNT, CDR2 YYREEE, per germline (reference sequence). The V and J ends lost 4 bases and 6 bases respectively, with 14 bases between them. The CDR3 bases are TGTGCCAGCAGCACCCGGGACGGGCGCGAGCAGTACTTC. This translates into CASSTRDGREQYF.

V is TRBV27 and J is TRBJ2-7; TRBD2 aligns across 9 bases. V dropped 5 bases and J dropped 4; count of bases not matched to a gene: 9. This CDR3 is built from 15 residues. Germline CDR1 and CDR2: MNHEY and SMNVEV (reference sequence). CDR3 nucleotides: TGTGCCAGCAGTATGGTTGCGGGAGGGAGGTACGAGCAGTACTTC. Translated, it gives CASSMVAGGRYEQYF.

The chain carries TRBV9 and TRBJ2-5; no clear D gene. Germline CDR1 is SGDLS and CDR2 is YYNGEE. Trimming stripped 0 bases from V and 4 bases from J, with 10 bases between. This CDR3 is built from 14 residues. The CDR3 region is CASSVVGFGETQYF. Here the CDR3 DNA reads TGTGCCAGCAGCGTAGTGGGGTTTGGAGAGACCCAGTACTTC. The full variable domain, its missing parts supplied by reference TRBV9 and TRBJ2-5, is DSGVTQTPKHLITATGQRVTLRCSPRSGDLSVYWYQQSLDQGLQFLIQYYNGEERAKGNILERFSAQQFPDLHSELNLSSLELGDSALYFCASSVVGFGETQYFGPGTRLLVL.

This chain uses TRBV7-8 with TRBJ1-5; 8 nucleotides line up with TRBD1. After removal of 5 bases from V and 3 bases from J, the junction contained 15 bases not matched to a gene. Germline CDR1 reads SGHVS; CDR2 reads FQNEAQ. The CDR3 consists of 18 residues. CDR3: CASSPGVTDRGANQPQHF. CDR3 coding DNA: TGTGCCAGCAGCCCGGGGGTAACCGACAGGGGTGCCAATCAGCCCCAGCATTTT.

The CDR3 reads CASKGSSYNEQFF. CDR3 DNA sequence: TGTGCCAGCAAGGGTAGCTCCTACAATGAGCAGTTCTTC. The chain joins TRBV28 to TRBJ2-1, with D uncertain. The CDR3 totals 13 residues. Deletions cut 7 bases from V and 0 bases from J, with 7 bases between. CDR1 is MDHEN, CDR2 SYDVKM, per germline.

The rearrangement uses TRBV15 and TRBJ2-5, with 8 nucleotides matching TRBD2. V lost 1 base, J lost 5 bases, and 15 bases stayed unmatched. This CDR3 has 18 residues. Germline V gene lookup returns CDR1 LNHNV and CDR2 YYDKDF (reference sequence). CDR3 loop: CATSRGPRPSGSPETQYF. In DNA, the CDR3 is TGTGCCACCAGCAGAGGTCCTCGTCCCAGCGGGAGTCCTGAGACCCAGTACTTC.

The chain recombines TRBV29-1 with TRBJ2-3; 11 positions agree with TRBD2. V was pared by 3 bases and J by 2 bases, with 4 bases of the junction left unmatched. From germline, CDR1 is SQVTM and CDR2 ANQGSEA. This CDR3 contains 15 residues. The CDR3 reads CSVDGSGRATDTQYF. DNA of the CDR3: TGCAGCGTTGATGGTAGCGGGAGGGCCACAGATACGCAGTATTTT.

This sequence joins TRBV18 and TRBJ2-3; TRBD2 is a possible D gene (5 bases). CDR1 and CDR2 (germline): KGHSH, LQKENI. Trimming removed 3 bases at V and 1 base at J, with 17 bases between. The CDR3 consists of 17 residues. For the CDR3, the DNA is TGTGCCAGCTCACCCCCGGCGGGTATTGGGGGCACAGATACGCAGTATTTT. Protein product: CASSPPAGIGGTDTQYF.

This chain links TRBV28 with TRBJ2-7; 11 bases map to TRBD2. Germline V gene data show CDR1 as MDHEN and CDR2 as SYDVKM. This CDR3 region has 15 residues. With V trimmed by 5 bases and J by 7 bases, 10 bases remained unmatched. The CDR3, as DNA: TGTGCCAGCAGTCGTACCCAGGGGACTAGCGGTGAGCAGTACTTC. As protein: CASSRTQGTSGEQYF.